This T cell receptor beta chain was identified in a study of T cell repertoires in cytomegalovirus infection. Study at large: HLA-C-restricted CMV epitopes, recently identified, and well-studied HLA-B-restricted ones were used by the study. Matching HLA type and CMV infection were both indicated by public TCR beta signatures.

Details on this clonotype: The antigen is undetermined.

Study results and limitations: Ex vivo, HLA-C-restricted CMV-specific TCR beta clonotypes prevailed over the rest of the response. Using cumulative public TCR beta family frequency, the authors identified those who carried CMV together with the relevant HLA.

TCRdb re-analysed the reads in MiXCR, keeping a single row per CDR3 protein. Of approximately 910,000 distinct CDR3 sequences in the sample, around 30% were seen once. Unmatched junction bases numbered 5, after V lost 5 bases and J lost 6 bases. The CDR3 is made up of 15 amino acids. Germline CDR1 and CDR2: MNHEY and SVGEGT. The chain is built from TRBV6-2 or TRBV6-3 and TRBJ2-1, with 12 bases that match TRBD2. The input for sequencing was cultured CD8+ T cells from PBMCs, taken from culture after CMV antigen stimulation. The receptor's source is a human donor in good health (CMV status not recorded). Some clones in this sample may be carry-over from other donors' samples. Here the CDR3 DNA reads TGTGCCAGCAGTAATGGACTAGCGGGGATCAATGAGCAGTTCTTC. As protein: CASSNGLAGINEQFF.